The TCR beta chain described here comes from a study of OX40 agonist ivuxolimab in advanced cancers. Study-level information: Eligibility rules accepted prior anti-PD-1, anti-PD-L1 or anti-CTLA-4 therapy, and 35% to 40% had some. General study points: Mean expanded clone counts were higher in CD8+ than CD4+ T cells.

Concerning this clone itself: What it binds is unknown.

Method: immunoSEQ multiplex PCR; TCRdb's copy keeps in-frame clones and lacks some. The repertoire holds tens of thousands of clones, roughly 90% seen once, with around 0.98% in the top ten. Germline CDR1 reads SNHLY; CDR2 reads FYNNEI. There are 10 residues in the CDR3. The V end lost 6 bases, the J end lost 11 bases, and 10 bases lay between the germline ends. The receptor's source is an adult with an advanced solid tumor such as melanoma, head and neck, liver or kidney cancer. The sample consisted of CD4+ or CD8+ T cells sorted from blood, taken in a trial of the OX40 agonist ivuxolimab. This chain links TRBV2 with TRBJ1-1; no reliable D call. The CDR3 sequence: CASSLGWAFF. In nucleotides, the CDR3 is TGTGCCAGCAGCCTAGGGTGGGCTTTCTTT.